This TCR beta chain was documented in a study of blood T cell dynamics during melanoma immunotherapy. Across the study: First-line therapy was either pembrolizumab or nivolumab with ipilimumab for metastatic melanoma. Study results and caveats: PBMC repertoires of eventual disease-control patients split at W3 into clonality or diversity gains.

DNA loading was fixed at about 380 ng for all bulk PBMC samples. Data came from immunoSEQ multiplex PCR; TCRdb stores just in-frame clones and leaves some out. The repertoire consists of under 15,000 clones, with 86% occurring once and the leading ten covering about 4.4%. Time point meaning: pre-treatment baseline. Notes on this clone: The antigen is undetermined.

The V and J ends lost 5 bases and 7 bases, in that order; junction bases with no gene match: 6. Germline CDR1 reads SEHNR; CDR2 reads FQNEAQ (reference sequence). The CDR3 consists of 14 residues. The clonotype comes from a human donor with melanoma. The genes are TRBV7-9 and TRBJ2-7; 12 bases match TRBD1. Sample: blood, taken from a patient treated with checkpoint blockade. DNA for the CDR3: TGTGCCAGCAGCAAGGGACAGGGGGCTGAGGAGCAGTACTTC. Translated, it gives CASSKGQGAEEQYF.